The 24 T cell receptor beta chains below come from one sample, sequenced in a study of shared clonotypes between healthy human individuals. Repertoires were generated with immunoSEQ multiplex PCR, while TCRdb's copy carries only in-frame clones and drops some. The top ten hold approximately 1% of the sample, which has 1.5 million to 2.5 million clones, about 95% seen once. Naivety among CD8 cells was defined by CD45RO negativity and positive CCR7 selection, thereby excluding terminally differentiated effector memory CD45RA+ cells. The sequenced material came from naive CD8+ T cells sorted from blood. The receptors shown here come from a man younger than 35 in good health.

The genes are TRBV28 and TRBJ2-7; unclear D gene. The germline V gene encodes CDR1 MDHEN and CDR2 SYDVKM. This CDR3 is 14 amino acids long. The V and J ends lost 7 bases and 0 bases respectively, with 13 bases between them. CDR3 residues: CASTGQRPSYEQYF. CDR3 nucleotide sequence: TGTGCCAGCACCGGCCAGCGTCCCTCCTACGAGCAGTACTTC. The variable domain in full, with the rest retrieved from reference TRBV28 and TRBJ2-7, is DVKVTQSSRYLVKRTGEKVFLECVQDMDHENMFWYRQDPGLGLRLIYFSYDVKMKEKGDIPEGYSVSREKKERFSLILESASTNQTSMYLCASTGQRPSYEQYFGPGTRLTVT.

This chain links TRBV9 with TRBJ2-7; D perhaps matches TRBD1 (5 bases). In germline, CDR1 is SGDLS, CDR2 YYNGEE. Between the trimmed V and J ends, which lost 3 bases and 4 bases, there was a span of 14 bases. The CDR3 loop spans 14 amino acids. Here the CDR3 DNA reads TGTGCCAGCAGCGAGGGGTTCCAGTCATACGAGCAGTACTTC. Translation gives CASSEGFQSYEQYF.

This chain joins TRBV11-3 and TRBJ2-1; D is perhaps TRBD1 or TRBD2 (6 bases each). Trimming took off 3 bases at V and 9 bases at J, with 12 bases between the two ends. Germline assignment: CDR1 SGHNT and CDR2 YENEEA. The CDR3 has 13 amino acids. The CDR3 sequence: CASSFSGGGEQFF. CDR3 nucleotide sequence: TGTGCCAGCAGCTTCTCAGGAGGGGGTGAGCAGTTCTTC.

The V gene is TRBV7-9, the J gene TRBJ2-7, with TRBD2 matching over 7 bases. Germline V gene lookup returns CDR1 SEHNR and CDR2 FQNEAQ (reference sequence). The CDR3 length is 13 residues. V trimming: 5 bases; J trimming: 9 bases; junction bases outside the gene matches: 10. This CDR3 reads CASSPSAGEVQYF. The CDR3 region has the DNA TGTGCCAGCAGCCCCTCGGCGGGGGAGGTGCAGTACTTC.

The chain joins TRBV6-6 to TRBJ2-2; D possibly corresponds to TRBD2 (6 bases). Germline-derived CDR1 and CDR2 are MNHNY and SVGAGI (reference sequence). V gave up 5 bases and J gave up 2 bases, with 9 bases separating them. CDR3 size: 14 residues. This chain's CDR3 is CASSISGNTGELFF. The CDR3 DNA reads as TGTGCCAGCAGTATTAGCGGAAACACCGGGGAGCTGTTTTTT.

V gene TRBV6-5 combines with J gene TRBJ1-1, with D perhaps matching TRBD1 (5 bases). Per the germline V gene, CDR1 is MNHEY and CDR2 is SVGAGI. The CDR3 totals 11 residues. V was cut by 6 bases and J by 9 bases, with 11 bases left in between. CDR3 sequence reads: CASSATVQAFF. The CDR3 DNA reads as TGTGCCAGCAGCGCGACAGTTCAAGCTTTCTTT.

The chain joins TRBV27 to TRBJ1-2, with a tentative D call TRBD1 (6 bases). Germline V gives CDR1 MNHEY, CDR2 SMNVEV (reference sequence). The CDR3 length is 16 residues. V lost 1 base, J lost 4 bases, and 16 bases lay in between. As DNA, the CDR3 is TGTGCCAGCAGTTTATATCCACGGGACACCTTCTATGGCTACACCTTC. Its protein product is CASSLYPRDTFYGYTF.

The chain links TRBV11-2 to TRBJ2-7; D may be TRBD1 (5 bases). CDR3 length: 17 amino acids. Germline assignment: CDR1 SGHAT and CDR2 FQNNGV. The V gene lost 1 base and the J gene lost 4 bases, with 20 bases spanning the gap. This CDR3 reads CASSLAPDQGVRYEQYF. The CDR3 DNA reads TGTGCCAGCAGCTTAGCCCCCGACCAAGGGGTTAGGTACGAGCAGTACTTC.

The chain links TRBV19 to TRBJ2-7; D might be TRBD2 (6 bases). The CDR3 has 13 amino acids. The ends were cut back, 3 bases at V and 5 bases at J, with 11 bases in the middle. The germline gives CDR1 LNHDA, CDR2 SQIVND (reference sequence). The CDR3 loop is CASSIDGEDEQYF. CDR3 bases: TGTGCCAGTAGTATCGATGGGGAGGACGAGCAGTACTTC.

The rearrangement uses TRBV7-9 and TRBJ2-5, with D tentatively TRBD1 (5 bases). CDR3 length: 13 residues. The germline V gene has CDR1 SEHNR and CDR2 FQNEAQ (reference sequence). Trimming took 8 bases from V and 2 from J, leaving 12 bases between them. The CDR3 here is CASEDSIQETQYF. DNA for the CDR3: TGTGCCAGCGAAGACAGTATACAAGAGACCCAGTACTTC. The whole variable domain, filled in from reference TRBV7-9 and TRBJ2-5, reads DTGVSQNPRHKITKRGQNVTFRCDPISEHNRLYWYRQTLGQGPEFLTYFQNEAQLEKSRLLSDRFSAERPKGSFSTLEIQRTEQGDSAMYLCASEDSIQETQYFGPGTRLLVL.

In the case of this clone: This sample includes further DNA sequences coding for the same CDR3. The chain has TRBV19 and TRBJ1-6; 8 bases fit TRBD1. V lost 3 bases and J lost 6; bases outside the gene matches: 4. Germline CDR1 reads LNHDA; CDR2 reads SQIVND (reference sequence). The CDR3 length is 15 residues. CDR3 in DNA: TGTGCCAGTAGTATGTCTGGACAGGGTAATTCACCCCTCCACTTT. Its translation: CASSMSGQGNSPLHF.

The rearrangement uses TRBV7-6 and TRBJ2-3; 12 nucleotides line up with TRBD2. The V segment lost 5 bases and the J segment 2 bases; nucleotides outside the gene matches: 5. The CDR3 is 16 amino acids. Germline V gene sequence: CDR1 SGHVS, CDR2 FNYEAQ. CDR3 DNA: TGTGCCAGCAGCGAAGGGACTAGCGGGTACACAGATACGCAGTATTTT. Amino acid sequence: CASSEGTSGYTDTQYF.

CDR3 nucleotides: TGTGCCAGCAGTGCCTCCACAGGAGATTATGGTACCGGGGAGCTGTTTTTT. It encodes CASSASTGDYGTGELFF. The chain couples TRBV27 to TRBJ2-2, with a possible D match to TRBD1 (5 bases). The CDR3 contains 17 residues. V shed 5 bases and J shed 5 bases, with 21 bases lying between them. Per the germline V gene, CDR1 is MNHEY and CDR2 is SMNVEV (reference sequence).

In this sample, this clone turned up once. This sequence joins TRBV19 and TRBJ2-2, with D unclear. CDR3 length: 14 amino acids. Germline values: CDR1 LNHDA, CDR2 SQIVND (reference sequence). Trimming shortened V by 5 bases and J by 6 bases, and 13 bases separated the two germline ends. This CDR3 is CASSLVPISGELFF. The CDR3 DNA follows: TGTGCCAGTAGTTTAGTACCTATTTCCGGGGAGCTGTTTTTT.

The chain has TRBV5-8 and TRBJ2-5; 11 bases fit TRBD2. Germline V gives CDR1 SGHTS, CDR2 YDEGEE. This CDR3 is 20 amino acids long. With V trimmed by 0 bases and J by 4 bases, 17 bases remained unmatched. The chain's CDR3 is CASSLEFSSGGALSGETQYF. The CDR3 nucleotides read TGTGCCAGCAGCTTGGAGTTTAGTAGCGGGGGGGCTTTAAGTGGAGAGACCCAGTACTTC.

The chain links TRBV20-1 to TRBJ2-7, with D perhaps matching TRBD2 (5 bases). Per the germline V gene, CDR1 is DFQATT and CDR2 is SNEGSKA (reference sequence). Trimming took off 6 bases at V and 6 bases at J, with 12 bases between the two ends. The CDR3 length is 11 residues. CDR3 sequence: CSATEGPEQYF. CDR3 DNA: TGCAGTGCGACTGAGGGCCCCGAGCAGTACTTC.

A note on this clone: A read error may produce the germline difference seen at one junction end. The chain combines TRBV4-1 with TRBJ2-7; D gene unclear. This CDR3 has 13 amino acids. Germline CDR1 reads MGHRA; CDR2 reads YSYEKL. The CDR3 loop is CASSQRKGYKQYF. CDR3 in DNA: TGCGCCAGCAGCCAACGAAAGGGCTACAAGCAGTACTTC.

The CDR3 loop reads CASSLVGRGRLRYGYTF. CDR3 nucleotides: TGTGCCAGCAGCTTGGTCGGCAGGGGGCGGCTTCGCTATGGCTACACCTTC. This chain joins TRBV5-5 and TRBJ1-2; 8 bases agree with TRBD1. CDR3 length equals 17 residues. Trimming at V came to 0 bases and at J to 4 bases, leaving 11 bases not matched to a gene. Germline lookup yields CDR1 SGHKS and CDR2 YYEKEE (reference sequence).

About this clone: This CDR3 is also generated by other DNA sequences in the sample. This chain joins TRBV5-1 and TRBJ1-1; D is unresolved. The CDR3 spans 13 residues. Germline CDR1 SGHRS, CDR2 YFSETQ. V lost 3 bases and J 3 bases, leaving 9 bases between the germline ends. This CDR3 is CASSWGGDTEAFF. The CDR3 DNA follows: TGCGCCAGCAGCTGGGGTGGGGACACTGAAGCTTTCTTT.

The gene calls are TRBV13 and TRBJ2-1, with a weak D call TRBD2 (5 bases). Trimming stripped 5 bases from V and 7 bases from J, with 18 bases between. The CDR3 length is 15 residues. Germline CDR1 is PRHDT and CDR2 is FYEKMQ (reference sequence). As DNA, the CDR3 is TGTGCCAGCAGCATTATGACCGGACGAGGGAATGAGCAGTTCTTC. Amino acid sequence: CASSIMTGRGNEQFF.

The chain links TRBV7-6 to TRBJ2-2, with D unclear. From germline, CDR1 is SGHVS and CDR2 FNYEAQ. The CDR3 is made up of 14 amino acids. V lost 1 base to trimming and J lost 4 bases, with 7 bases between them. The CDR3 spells CASSLGITTGELFF. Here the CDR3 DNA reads TGTGCCAGCAGCTTAGGAATAACCACCGGGGAGCTGTTTTTT.

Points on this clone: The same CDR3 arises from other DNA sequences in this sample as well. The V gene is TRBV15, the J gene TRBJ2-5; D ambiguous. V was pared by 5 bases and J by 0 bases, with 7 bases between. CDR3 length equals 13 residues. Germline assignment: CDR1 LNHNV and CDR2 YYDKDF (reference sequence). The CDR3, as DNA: TGTGCCACCAGCGCCGGACACCAAGAGACCCAGTACTTC. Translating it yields CATSAGHQETQYF.

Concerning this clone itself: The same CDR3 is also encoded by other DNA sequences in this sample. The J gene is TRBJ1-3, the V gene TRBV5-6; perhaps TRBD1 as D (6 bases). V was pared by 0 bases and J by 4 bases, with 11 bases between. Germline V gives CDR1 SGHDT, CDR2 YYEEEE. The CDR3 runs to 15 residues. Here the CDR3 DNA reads TGTGCCAGCAGCTTGGGGGCAGGGGTAGGAAACACCATATATTTT. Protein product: CASSLGAGVGNTIYF.

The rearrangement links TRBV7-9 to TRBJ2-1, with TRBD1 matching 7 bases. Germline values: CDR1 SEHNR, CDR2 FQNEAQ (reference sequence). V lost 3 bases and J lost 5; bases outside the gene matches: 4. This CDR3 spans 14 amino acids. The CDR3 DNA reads TGTGCCAGCAGCTTCCGGGACAGCAACAATGAGCAGTTCTTC. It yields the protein CASSFRDSNNEQFF. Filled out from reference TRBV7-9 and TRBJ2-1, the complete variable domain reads DTGVSQNPRHKITKRGQNVTFRCDPISEHNRLYWYRQTLGQGPEFLTYFQNEAQLEKSRLLSDRFSAERPKGSFSTLEIQRTEQGDSAMYLCASSFRDSNNEQFFGPGTRLTVL.